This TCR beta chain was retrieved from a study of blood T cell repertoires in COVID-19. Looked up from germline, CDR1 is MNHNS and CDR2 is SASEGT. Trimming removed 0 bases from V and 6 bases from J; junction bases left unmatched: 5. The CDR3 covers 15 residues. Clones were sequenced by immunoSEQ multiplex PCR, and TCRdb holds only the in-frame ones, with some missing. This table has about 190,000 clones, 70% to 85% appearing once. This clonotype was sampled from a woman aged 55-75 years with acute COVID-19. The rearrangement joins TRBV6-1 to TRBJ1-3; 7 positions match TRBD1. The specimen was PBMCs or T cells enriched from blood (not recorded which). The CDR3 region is CASSEAATGLNTIYF. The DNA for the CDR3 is TGTGCCAGCAGTGAAGCTGCGACAGGGCTAAACACCATATATTTT.